This TCR beta chain stems from a study of Graves' ophthalmopathy and Graves' hyperthyroidism (dated by TCRdb to between 2018 and 2020). About the study as a whole: Peripheral blood samples were taken at the time of initial diagnosis, before any treatment was given. The roughly 100 discovery patients were randomly divided into training and test sets at a 7:3 ratio. T-cell repertoires of thyroid tissue and blood were compared in 5 or 6 hyperthyroidism patients. Following sample collection, hyperthyroidism patients were given methimazole at a starting dose of 30 mg daily, and ophthalmopathy patients were given high-dose intravenous methylprednisolone. The study used TCR beta repertoire signatures to distinguish Graves' ophthalmopathy from Graves' hyperthyroidism and to predict progression to ophthalmopathy. An independent validation cohort was composed of roughly 18 hyperthyroidism patients and around 16 patients who later progressed from hyperthyroidism to ophthalmopathy. In total, approximately 140 blood samples were TCR-sequenced: approximately 42 ophthalmopathy, some 75 hyperthyroidism and roughly 17 hyperthyroidism-to-ophthalmopathy patients. To explore V-J signatures that separate ophthalmopathy from hyperthyroidism, a discovery set of approximately 100 patients was enrolled, consisting of about 45 with ophthalmopathy and about 60 with stable hyperthyroidism. The paper's findings and limits, for the study overall: Most of the expanded thyroid clonotypes with a frequency above 0.001 were also detected in blood, and it was suggested that the thyroid immune response may be reflected by blood repertoires. No statistical method was used to predetermine the sample size, and group allocation was not hidden from the investigators. In validation, the model predicted ophthalmopathy progression with 70.59% sensitivity and roughly 72% specificity; around twelve predicted patients were CT-confirmed with GO in a median of approximately 6.5 months. In cross-validation, the 13-signature model distinguished ophthalmopathy from stable hyperthyroidism with about 90% sensitivity and approximately 81% specificity, while in the test set the corresponding values were about 80% and 75%.

Of note for this clonotype: This receptor's antigen is unknown. No much larger clonotype is one base removed from it; base qualities were not supplied.

The ophthalmopathy patients had moderately to severely active disease, with a Clinical Activity Score of 3 or higher, a NOSPECS grade of 4 or higher, and a disease duration of less than 3 months. Patients with other autoimmune diseases, uncontrolled infections, pregnancy or lactation were excluded. Diagnosis was based on clinical symptoms, serum thyroxine, TRAb, thyroid ultrasound and orbital computed tomography. Using Ficoll-Paque density gradient centrifugation, PBMCs were isolated from 10 ml of fresh peripheral blood. Trizol reagent was used to extract the total RNA, and its quality was then checked on an Agilent 2100 Bioanalyzer. For repertoire sequencing, the TCR beta CDR3 regions were amplified from RNA transcripts. A first-round RT-PCR used HTBI primers with the Qiagen OneStep RT-PCR kit, followed by a second-round multiplex PCR, size selection and purification. The libraries underwent paired-end sequencing with 100 bp reads on an Illumina HiSeq2000. The paper's processing steps were these. Reads were processed with SOAPnuke, discarding reads with adapters, uncalled bases, mean Phred below 15, or no exact constant-primer or identifier match. COPE v1.2.5 was used to merge the high-quality paired reads. Unique nucleotide sequences were defined as clonotypes and aligned to IMGT TRB V, D and J references using MiTCR v1.1. Only V-J combinations with frequency above 0.0001 were analysed, covering approximately 99% of repertoires. A TCR clonal expansion and chaos score per V-J combination was defined as the ratio of F50 clonal expansion to chaos observed in the TCRdist matrix. Welch's t-statistics and random forest were used to reduce features to about a dozen V-J combinations, which were fed into a naive Bayes classifier. Thyroid-blood repertoire similarity was quantified with the Morisita-Horn index. The public sequencing data were trimmed at Q25 with fastp and processed into clonotypes with MiXCR by TCRdb, which kept only in-frame beta chains. CDR3 protein duplicates are merged, each entry listing the most common genes and DNA. The V and J calls come from TCRdb's annotation, not from the publication. This sample has about 400,000 distinct CDR3 sequences in its table, and around 16% of those were observed once. The ten top clones hold more than 1.5% of the sample.

The source is a woman in her late teens or twenties with Graves' ophthalmopathy. Donor details come from another sample of the same person, matched by shared clones. The sequencing input was peripheral blood.

The DNA reads TGTGCCAGCAGCCCCACCGGGACTAGCAGATACGAGCAGTACTTC. The encoded protein is CASSPTGTSRYEQYF. The V and J genes are TRBV13 and TRBJ2-7; the central 9 bases match TRBD2. Per the germline V gene (reference sequence), PRHDT is the CDR1 and FYEKMQ is the CDR2. Including the terminal cysteine and phenylalanine, the CDR3 comprises 15 residues. Only the CDR3 region is kept as DNA, spanning 45 bases read in frame from base 1. Trimmed from V: 5 bases; trimmed from J: 4 bases; junction bases lacking a gene match: 9.